This entry describes one T cell receptor beta chain. Its target antigen remains unknown. No much larger clone is present one base from it, and per-base qualities are unavailable. The sample comes from a study of T cells in Graves' hyperthyroidism and ophthalmopathy (dated by TCRdb to between 2017 and 2020). Looking at the study overall: Peripheral blood was sampled at the time of initial diagnosis, prior to any treatment. TCR V-J signatures able to tell the groups apart were searched for in a discovery cohort of 90 to 100 patients, of whom 40 to 45 had Graves' ophthalmopathy and around 56 had stable Graves' hyperthyroidism. Whether ophthalmopathy could be predicted prospectively was tested in an independent validation cohort made up of about 18 hyperthyroidism patients plus 17 patients who later progressed to ophthalmopathy. The approximately 100 discovery patients were divided at random into training and test sets in a 7:3 ratio. The study also compared thyroid tissue and blood T-cell repertoires from about 6 Graves' hyperthyroidism patients. After blood sampling, hyperthyroidism patients were treated with methimazole at a starting dose of 30 mg daily, and ophthalmopathy patients were treated with high-dose intravenous methylprednisolone. The paper describes TCR Vbeta CDR3 sequencing of around 140 peripheral blood samples, made up of 43 ophthalmopathy patients, 70 to 80 hyperthyroidism patients and about 17 progressor patients.

The TCR beta CDR3 regions were amplified from the RNA transcripts. The first round of RT-PCR for the TCR CDR3 was performed with the HTBI primer set and the Qiagen OneStep RT-PCR kit. A second multiplex PCR round built the libraries, followed by size selection and purification. The libraries were sequenced on an Illumina HiSeq2000 using paired-end 100 bp reads. The authors' analysis ran thus. SOAPnuke was used to process the raw data, throwing out any read that contained adapters or uncalled bases, had a mean Phred below 15, or lacked an exact constant-primer or identifier match. High-quality paired reads were merged with COPE v1.2.5, and unique nucleotide sequences were defined as clonotypes. MiTCR v1.1 was used to align clonotypes to the IMGT TRBV, TRBD and TRBJ reference segments. The analysis included only V-J combinations with a frequency above 0.0001, which together covered about 99% of the repertoires. A TCS score was defined as the ratio between F50 (clonal expansion) and ExV (chaos), using BLOSUM62-based TCRdist between CDR3 peptides within each V-J. Welch's t-statistics and random forest reduced roughly 530 V-J features to about 12, which were used in a naive Bayes classifier (R e1071). TCRdb trimmed public reads at Q25 via fastp, called clones via MiXCR and kept in-frame beta chains. Rows with a matching CDR3 protein are joined into one entry that keeps the most common DNA and genes. Here the V and J calls rest on TCRdb's processing, not on the authors' analysis. Within this sample are about 600,000 distinct CDR3 sequences, with 14% of them counted one time only. The top ten clonotypes cover roughly 7.7% of the sample.

Here is what the overall study found, with its caveats: In validation, progression to ophthalmopathy was predicted by the model with 70.59% sensitivity and under 85% specificity, a median of approximately 7.1 months before onset. Blood samples also contained most of the expanded thyroid clonotypes (frequency above 0.001), which suggests that blood repertoires may reflect thyroid immune responses. Sample size was not statistically predetermined, and blinding of investigators to group allocation was not performed. A 13 V-J signature model separated ophthalmopathy from stable hyperthyroidism, with just over 85% sensitivity and about 81% specificity in cross-validation and 80%/75% in testing.

In the ophthalmopathy patients, disease was moderately to severely active, with a Clinical Activity Score of 3 or more, a NOSPECS grade of 4 or more, and a duration of less than 3 months. The study excluded patients with uncontrolled infections, other autoimmune diseases, pregnancy or lactation. Diagnoses were based on clinical symptoms, serum thyroxine and TRAb, thyroid ultrasound and orbital computed tomography. PBMCs were separated from around 9.1 ml of fresh peripheral blood using Ficoll-Paque density gradient centrifugation. Trizol reagent was used to extract total RNA, and RNA quality was then checked on an Agilent 2100 Bioanalyzer. This receptor was obtained from a woman between 18 and 29 years old with Graves' ophthalmopathy. What was sequenced was blood.

The bases read TGTGCCAGCAGTTACTCGATCACTAGCGGTTACAATGAGCAGTTCTTC. Its coded protein is CASSYSITSGYNEQFF. The sequence is built from TRBV6-2 or TRBV6-3 and TRBJ2-1; a stretch of 8 junction bases matches TRBD2. The germline V gene gives CDR1 as MNHEY and CDR2 as SVGEGT. Germline trimming: 0 bases from V, 4 bases from J; junction bases outside gene matches: 5. Inclusive of the bounding cysteine and phenylalanine, the CDR3 is 16 residues long. This entry keeps only the CDR3 DNA: 48 bases, framed from base 1.